Listed below are T cell receptor beta chains from one sample, sequenced in a study of early T cells in non-severe SARS-CoV-2 infection. TCRdb analysed the 5' RACE reads with MiXCR anew, one entry per CDR3 protein. The sample lists 97,000 or so distinct CDR3 sequences, 11% occurring once. The sample was whole blood, taken at baseline. The origin of the receptors is an adult who was a healthcare worker with PCR-confirmed SARS-CoV-2 infection or an uninfected control (not recorded which). CDR3s include the opening cysteine and the closing phenylalanine or tryptophan. D genes are given only for firm matches. Clone size appears in some rows only: once, few, many, or a class for an expanded clone.

d_gene	v_gene	abundance	j_gene	CDR3nt	CDR3aa
TRBD2	TRBV25-1	few	TRBJ2-5	TGTGCCAGCCGAGGGACTAACCAAGAGACCCAGTACTTC	CASRGTNQETQYF
-	TRBV29-1	-	TRBJ1-1	TGCAGCGTTGAGTTACAGGGATTCACTGAAGCTTTCTTT	CSVELQGFTEAFF
TRBD1	TRBV19	many	TRBJ1-1	TGTGCCAGTAGTCCGGGACAGTTGTTCACTGAAGCTTTCTTT	CASSPGQLFTEAFF
TRBD1	TRBV6-5	many	TRBJ1-2	TGTGCCACCATCTCCATGCTACGGCAGGGGGCCCCCTATGGCTACACCTTC	CATISMLRQGAPYGYTF
-	TRBV5-6	many	TRBJ1-5	TGTGCCAGCAGCTTCTCTATTAATCAGCCCCAGCATTTT	CASSFSINQPQHF
TRBD1	TRBV10-3	few	TRBJ2-1	TGTGCCATCAGTGAGCTAACCCGACAGGGGGTTGAGCAGTTCTTC	CAISELTRQGVEQFF
TRBD1	TRBV6-1	many	TRBJ2-1	TGTGCCAGCGGGGGGACAGGGCACTACAATGAGCAGTTCTTC	CASGGTGHYNEQFF
-	TRBV10-3	many	TRBJ1-2	TGTGCCATCAGTGAGTCTAACTATGGCTACACCTTC	CAISESNYGYTF
-	TRBV6-2/TRBV6-3	-	TRBJ2-7	TGTGCCAGCAGTTACTCGCTTTACGAGCAGTACTTC	CASSYSLYEQYF
TRBD2	TRBV5-1	-	TRBJ2-3	TGCGCCAGCAGCTCCAGCGGGGGAGAAGGAGATACGCAGTATTTT	CASSSSGGEGDTQYF
-	TRBV9	-	TRBJ1-1	TGTGCCAGCAGCCCAACCAATGACAGGGCTTTCTTT	CASSPTNDRAFF
-	TRBV7-2	once	TRBJ2-2	TGTGCCAGCAGCCGCGGATCGAACACCGGGGAGCTGTTTTTT	CASSRGSNTGELFF
-	TRBV6-2/TRBV6-3	-	TRBJ2-2	TGTGCCAGCAGTCGACTAGTCGCTGGGGAGCTGTTTTTT	CASSRLVAGELFF
-	TRBV7-8	-	TRBJ2-2	TGTGCCAGCAGCTTACTTACCCCTAGCTATGGCCCCGGGGAGCTGTTTTTT	CASSLLTPSYGPGELFF